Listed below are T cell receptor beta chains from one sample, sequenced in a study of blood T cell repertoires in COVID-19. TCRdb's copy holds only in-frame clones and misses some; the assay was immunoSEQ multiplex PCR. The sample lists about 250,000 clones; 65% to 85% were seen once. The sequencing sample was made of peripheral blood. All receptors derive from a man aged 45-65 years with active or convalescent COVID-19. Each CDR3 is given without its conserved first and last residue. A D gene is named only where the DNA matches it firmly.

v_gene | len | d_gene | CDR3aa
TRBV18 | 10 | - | ASHIAGQPQH
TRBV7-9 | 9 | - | ASSLGATIY
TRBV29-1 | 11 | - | SVGRGSGETQY
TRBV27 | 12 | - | ASSSQGQFQPQH
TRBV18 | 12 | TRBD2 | ASSPSGGAHEQF
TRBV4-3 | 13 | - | ASSQDRTANSPLH
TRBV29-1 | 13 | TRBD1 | SASLRDRGTYEQY
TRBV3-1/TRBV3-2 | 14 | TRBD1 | ASSPYGQGKEGELF
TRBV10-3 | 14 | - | AISGPSGQKNTEAF
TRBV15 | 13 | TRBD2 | ATSTRLAQTDTQY
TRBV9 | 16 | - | ASSVEDRGSGRNTEAF
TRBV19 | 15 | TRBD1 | ASSILPGQGGFSGYT
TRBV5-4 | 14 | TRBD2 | ASSLGGTSTVDTQY
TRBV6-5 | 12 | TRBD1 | ASCKGQAVHEQF
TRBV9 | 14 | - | ASSVDSRGTNTEAF
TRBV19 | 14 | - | ASTLIRGPGANVLT
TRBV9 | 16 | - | ASSVAPDFSSYNSPLH
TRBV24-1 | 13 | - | ATSDSWGGTGELF
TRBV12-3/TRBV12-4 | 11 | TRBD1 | ASRRGREETQY
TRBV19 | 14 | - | ASSPINRAWGSPLH